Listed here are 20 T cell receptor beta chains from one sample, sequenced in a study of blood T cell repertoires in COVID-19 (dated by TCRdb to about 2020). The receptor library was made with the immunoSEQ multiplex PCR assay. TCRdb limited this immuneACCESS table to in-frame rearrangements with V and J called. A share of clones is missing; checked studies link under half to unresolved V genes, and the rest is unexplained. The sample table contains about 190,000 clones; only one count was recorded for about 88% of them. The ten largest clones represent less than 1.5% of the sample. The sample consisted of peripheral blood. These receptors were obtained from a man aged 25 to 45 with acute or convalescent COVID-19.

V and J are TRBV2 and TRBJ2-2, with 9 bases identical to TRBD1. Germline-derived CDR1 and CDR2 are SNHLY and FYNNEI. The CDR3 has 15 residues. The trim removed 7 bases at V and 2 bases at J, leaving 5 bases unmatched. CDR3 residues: CASTRDRVNTGELFF. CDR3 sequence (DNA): TGTGCCAGCACCCGGGACAGGGTAAACACCGGGGAGCTGTTTTTT.

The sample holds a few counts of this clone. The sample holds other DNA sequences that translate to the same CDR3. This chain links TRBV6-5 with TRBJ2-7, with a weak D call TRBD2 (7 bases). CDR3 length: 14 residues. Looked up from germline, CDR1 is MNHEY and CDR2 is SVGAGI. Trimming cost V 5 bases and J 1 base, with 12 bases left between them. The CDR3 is CASSLGGASYEQYF. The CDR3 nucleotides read TGTGCCAGCAGTCTAGGGGGGGCGTCCTACGAGCAGTACTTC.

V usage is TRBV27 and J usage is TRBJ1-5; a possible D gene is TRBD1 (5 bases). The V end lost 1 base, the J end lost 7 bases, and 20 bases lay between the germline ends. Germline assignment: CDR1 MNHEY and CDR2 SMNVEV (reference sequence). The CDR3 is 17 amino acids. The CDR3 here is CASSLWGGEQSIQPQHF. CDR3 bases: TGTGCCAGCAGTTTATGGGGGGGTGAGCAGTCCATCCAGCCCCAGCATTTT.

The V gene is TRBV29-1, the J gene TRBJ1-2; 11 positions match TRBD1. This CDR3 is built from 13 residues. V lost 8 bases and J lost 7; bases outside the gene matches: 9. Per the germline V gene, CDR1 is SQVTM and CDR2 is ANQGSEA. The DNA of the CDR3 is TGCAGCTCCAGTCGCGGGACAGGGGGTGGCTACACCTTC. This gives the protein CSSSRGTGGGYTF.

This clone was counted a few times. The CDR3 DNA follows: TGCGCCAGCAGCACCACAGGGGCTGATGAGCAGTTCTTC. It is translated as CASSTTGADEQFF. The V gene is TRBV5-1, the J gene TRBJ2-1; 7 nucleotides agree with TRBD1. CDR3 length: 13 amino acids. Germline CDR1 and CDR2: SGHRS and YFSETQ. Trimming cost V 4 bases and J 8 bases; bases outside gene matches: 6.

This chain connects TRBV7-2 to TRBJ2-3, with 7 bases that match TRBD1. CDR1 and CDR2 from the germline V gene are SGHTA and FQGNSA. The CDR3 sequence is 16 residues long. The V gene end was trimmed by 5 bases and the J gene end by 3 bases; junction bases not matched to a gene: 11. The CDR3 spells CASSLRQGSLTDTQYF. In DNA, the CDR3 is TGTGCCAGCAGCCTACGACAGGGCTCCCTAACAGATACGCAGTATTTT.

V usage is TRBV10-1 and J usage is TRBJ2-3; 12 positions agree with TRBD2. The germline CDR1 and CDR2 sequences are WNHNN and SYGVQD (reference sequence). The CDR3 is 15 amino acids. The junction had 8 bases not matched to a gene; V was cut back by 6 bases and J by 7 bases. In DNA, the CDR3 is TGCGCCAGCAGCAAGGCTAGCGGGAGGGGAAATACGCAGTATTTT. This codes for CASSKASGRGNTQYF.

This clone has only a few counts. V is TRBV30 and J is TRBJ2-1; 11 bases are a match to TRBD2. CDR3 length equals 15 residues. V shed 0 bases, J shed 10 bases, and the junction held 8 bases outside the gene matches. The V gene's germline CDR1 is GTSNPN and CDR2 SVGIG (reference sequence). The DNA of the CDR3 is TGTGCCTGGAGTGTACGTAGCGGGAGGGCCGGAGAGCAGTTCTTC. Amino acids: CAWSVRSGRAGEQFF.

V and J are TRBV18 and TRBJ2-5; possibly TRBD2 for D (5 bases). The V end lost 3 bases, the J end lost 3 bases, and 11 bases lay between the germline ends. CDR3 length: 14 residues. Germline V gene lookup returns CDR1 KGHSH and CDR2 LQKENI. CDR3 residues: CASSPVKREETQYF. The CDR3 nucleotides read TGTGCCAGCTCACCGGTCAAGAGGGAAGAGACCCAGTACTTC.

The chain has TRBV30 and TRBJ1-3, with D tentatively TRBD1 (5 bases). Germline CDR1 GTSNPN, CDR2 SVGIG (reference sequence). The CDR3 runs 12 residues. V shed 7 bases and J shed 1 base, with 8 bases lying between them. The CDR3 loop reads CASQGSGNTIYF. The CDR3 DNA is TGTGCCTCCCAGGGATCTGGAAACACCATATATTTT.

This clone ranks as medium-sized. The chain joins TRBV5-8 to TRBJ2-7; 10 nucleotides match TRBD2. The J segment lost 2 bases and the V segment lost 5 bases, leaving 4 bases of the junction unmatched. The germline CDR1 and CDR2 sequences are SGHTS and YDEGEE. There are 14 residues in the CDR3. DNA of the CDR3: TGTGCCAGCAGGTACCTAGCGGGAGCCTACGAGCAGTACTTC. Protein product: CASRYLAGAYEQYF.

The CDR3, as DNA: TGTGCCAGCAGCAAAGAACGGGGGGGAGACGAAAAACTGTTTTTT. This translates into CASSKERGGDEKLFF. This chain joins TRBV21-1 and TRBJ1-4. TRBV21-1 is listed as a pseudogene. There are 15 residues in the CDR3.

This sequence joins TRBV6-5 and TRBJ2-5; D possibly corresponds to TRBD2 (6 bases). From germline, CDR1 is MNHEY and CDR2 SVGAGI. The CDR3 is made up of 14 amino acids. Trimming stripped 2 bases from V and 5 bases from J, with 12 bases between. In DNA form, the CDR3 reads TGTGCCAGCAGTTACGGGGGGACCGCTGAGACCCAGTACTTC. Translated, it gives CASSYGGTAETQYF.

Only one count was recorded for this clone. The CDR3 reads CASSQPGGPYNEQFF. CDR3 nucleotide sequence: TGTGCCAGTAGCCAACCGGGGGGGCCCTACAATGAGCAGTTCTTC. The V call is TRBV19, the J call TRBJ2-1, with 8 bases aligning to TRBD2. CDR1 is LNHDA and CDR2 is SQIVND in the germline V gene (reference sequence). This CDR3 has 15 residues. V lost 6 bases and J lost 2; bases outside the gene matches: 6.

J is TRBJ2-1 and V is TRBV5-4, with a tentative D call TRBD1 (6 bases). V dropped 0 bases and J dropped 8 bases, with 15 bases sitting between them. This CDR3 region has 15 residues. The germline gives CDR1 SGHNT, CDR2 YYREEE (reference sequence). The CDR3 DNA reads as TGTGCCAGCAGCTTGGGTGGGGGCCGGGGAGATGAGCAGTTCTTC. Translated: CASSLGGGRGDEQFF.

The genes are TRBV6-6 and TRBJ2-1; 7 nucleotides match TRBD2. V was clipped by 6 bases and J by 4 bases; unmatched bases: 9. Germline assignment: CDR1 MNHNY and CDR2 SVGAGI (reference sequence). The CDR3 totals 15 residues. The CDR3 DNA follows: TGTGCCAGCAGCTCCAGCGGGGTGGGGTACAATGAGCAGTTCTTC. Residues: CASSSSGVGYNEQFF.

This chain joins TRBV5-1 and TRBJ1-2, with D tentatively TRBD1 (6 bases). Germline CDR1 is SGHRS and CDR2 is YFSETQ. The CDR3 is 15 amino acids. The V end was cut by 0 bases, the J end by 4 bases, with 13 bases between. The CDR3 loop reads CASSLEFGGPYGYTF. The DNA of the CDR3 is TGCGCCAGCAGCTTGGAGTTCGGGGGGCCCTATGGCTACACCTTC. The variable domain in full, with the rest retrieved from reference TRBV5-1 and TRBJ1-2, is KAGVTQTPRYLIKTRGQQVTLSCSPISGHRSVSWYQQTPGQGLQFLFEYFSETQRNKGNFPGRFSGRQFSNSRSEMNVSTLELGDSALYLCASSLEFGGPYGYTFGSGTRLTVV.

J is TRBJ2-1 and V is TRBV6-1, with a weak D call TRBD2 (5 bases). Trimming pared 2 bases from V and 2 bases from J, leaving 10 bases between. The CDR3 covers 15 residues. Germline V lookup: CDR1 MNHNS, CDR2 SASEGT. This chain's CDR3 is CASSETGETYNEQFF. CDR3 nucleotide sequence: TGTGCCAGCAGTGAAACCGGGGAGACCTACAATGAGCAGTTCTTC.

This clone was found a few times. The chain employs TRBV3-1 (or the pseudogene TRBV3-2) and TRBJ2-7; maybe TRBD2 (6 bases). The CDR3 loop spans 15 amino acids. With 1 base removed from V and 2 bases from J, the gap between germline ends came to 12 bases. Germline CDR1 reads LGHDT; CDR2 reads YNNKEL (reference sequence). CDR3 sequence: CASSQVVRGPYEQYF. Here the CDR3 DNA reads TGTGCCAGCAGCCAAGTTGTGCGGGGCCCCTACGAGCAGTACTTC.

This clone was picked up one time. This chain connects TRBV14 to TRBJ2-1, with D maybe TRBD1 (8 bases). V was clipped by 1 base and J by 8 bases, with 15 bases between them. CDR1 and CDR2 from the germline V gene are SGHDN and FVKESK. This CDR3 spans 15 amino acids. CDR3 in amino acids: CASSQGTGRVYEQFF. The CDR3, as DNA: TGTGCCAGCAGCCAAGGGACAGGGAGGGTCTATGAGCAGTTCTTC.